The clone carrying this T cell receptor beta chain occurred many times. Its antigen remains unidentified. The data belong to a study of T cells in Graves' hyperthyroidism and ophthalmopathy. Study-wide results and caveats: Most thyroid clonotypes with frequency above 0.001 were detected in blood.

Regions amplified from RNA transcripts were the TCR beta CDR3 regions. Using the HTBI primer set, a first-round RT-PCR was run on the TCR CDR3. TCRdb re-called the multiplex PCR reads with MiXCR, one entry per CDR3 protein. The sample lists 350,000 to 400,000 distinct CDR3 sequences, more than 13% occurring once. The hyperthyroidism was newly diagnosed and had lasted under 2 months; the patients were aged 18 to 65. Per germline, CDR1 DFQATT and CDR2 SNEGSKA (reference sequence). V shed 6 bases, J shed 5 bases, and the junction held 13 bases outside the gene matches. The CDR3 extends over 15 amino acids.

This sequence was found in a woman aged 25-40 years with Graves' hyperthyroidism. Sequencing input: blood. The chain couples TRBV20-1 to TRBJ2-7; 10 nucleotides line up with TRBD2. The CDR3 region is CSATRLAGVFDEQYF. Here the CDR3 DNA reads TGCAGTGCCACCCGCCTAGCGGGAGTGTTCGACGAGCAGTACTTC.